These T cell receptor beta chains were read from a single sample in a study of T-cell reconstitution after alpha-beta-depleted transplantation in children. From the PCR reads, TCRdb called clonotypes with MiXCR, one entry per CDR3 protein. The sample includes a few hundred thousand distinct CDR3 sequences, about 9.9% seen only once; the top ten take less than 25%. Material: peripheral blood, obtained 180 days after TCRalphabeta/CD19-depleted stem cell transplant. The receptor source for this set is a male patient aged 2 to 9 who had a stem cell transplant for chronic granulomatous disease, so the T cells may come from the graft donor. Each CDR3 is given with its conserved first and last residue. D genes are given only for firm matches. Clone size, where shown, is once, few, many, or a class for clones that have expanded.

.	TRBV7-9	TRBJ2-7	TRBD1	CASSHPYGDRGGYEQYF	TGTGCCAGCAGCCACCCTTATGGCGACAGGGGGGGCTACGAGCAGTACTTC
many	TRBV11-2	TRBJ2-5	TRBD2	CASSVGLAGTQETQYF	TGTGCCAGCAGCGTCGGACTAGCGGGAACTCAAGAGACCCAGTACTTC
many	TRBV6-5	TRBJ2-2	TRBD1	CASSHQWWDRGPPAGELFF	TGTGCCAGCAGTCACCAGTGGTGGGACAGGGGGCCCCCAGCCGGGGAGCTGTTTTTT
.	TRBV29-1	TRBJ2-5	TRBD2	CSVEVRSTSGRGETQYF	TGCAGCGTTGAAGTTCGGTCGACTAGCGGGAGGGGAGAGACCCAGTACTTC
.	TRBV20-1	TRBJ2-3	.	CSAPAFSTRDTQYF	TGCAGTGCTCCAGCATTTTCGACGAGAGATACGCAGTATTTT
many	TRBV5-1	TRBJ2-7	TRBD2	CASSSGTSGRSYEQYF	TGCGCCAGCAGCTCCGGGACTAGCGGGAGAAGCTACGAGCAGTACTTC
many	TRBV20-1	TRBJ2-2	.	CSARNPTFRTGRDTGELFF	TGCAGTGCTAGAAATCCGACCTTTAGGACAGGGAGGGACACCGGGGAGCTGTTTTTT
.	TRBV7-9	TRBJ2-1	TRBD1	CASSLPGQEGHEQFF	TGTGCCAGCAGCCTGCCGGGACAGGAGGGCCATGAGCAGTTCTTC
many	TRBV12-3/TRBV12-4	TRBJ2-2	TRBD1	CASSPSTGYTGELFF	TGTGCCAGCAGCCCCTCGACAGGGTACACCGGGGAGCTGTTTTTT
many	TRBV18	TRBJ1-1	.	CASSPLGGGPTEAFF	TGTGCCAGCTCACCCCTCGGAGGGGGACCCACTGAAGCTTTCTTT
many	TRBV24-1	TRBJ2-1	.	CATSREYNEQFF	TGTGCCACCTCTCGGGAGTACAATGAGCAGTTCTTC
many	TRBV7-3	TRBJ2-5	TRBD2	CASSLMISGDETQYF	TGTGCCAGCAGCTTAATGATTAGCGGGGACGAGACCCAGTACTTC
many	TRBV12-3/TRBV12-4	TRBJ2-7	TRBD2	CASSPTSGGPFTDYEQYF	TGTGCCAGCAGCCCGACTAGCGGGGGGCCTTTCACAGATTACGAGCAGTACTTC
many	TRBV27	TRBJ2-7	TRBD2	CASSLTASGRGQQYF	TGTGCCAGCAGTTTAACGGCTAGCGGGAGAGGCCAGCAGTACTTC
few	TRBV5-5	TRBJ2-2	.	CASSRLLRDLPRELFF	TGTGCCAGCAGCCGCCTGCTCCGGGACCTCCCGCGGGAGCTGTTTTTT
many	TRBV20-1	TRBJ1-5	.	CSARMGTGQPQHF	TGCAGTGCTAGAATGGGCACGGGTCAGCCCCAGCATTTT
many	TRBV12-3/TRBV12-4	TRBJ2-7	TRBD1	CASSPGTGAYEQYF	TGTGCCAGCAGCCCCGGGACAGGGGCCTACGAGCAGTACTTC
many	TRBV6-6	TRBJ2-3	.	CASSSHRQYTQYF	TGTGCCAGCAGTTCCCACAGACAATACACGCAGTATTTT
many	TRBV20-1	TRBJ2-5	.	CSARLGGQGTQYF	TGCAGTGCTAGATTGGGGGGGCAGGGGACCCAGTACTTC
many	TRBV20-1	TRBJ2-7	.	CSARERHQPSYEQYF	TGCAGTGCTAGAGAGAGACACCAACCCTCCTACGAGCAGTACTTC
.	TRBV12-3/TRBV12-4	TRBJ2-2	.	CASSLIAIGELFF	TGTGCCAGCAGTTTAATAGCGATCGGGGAGCTGTTTTTT
few	TRBV4-3	TRBJ2-7	TRBD2	CASSHPQARTGDYYEQYF	TGCGCCAGCAGCCACCCCCAGGCCAGGACGGGGGACTACTACGAGCAGTACTTC
many	TRBV3-1	TRBJ2-7	.	CASSQGPGSYEQYF	TGTGCCAGCAGCCAGGGTCCGGGTTCCTACGAGCAGTACTTC
many	TRBV28	TRBJ2-3	.	CASSLGSGRDPDTQYF	TGTGCCAGCAGTTTAGGGAGCGGCAGGGACCCAGATACGCAGTATTTT
.	TRBV7-9	TRBJ2-2	.	CGSSLRGLTGELFF	TGTGGCAGCAGCTTAAGGGGTCTCACCGGGGAGCTGTTTTTT
many	TRBV4-3	TRBJ1-4	.	CASSQDRGEEEKLFF	TGCGCCAGCAGCCAAGATCGAGGGGAGGAGGAAAAACTGTTTTTT
.	TRBV6-2/TRBV6-3	TRBJ1-1	.	CASSSQEGWTEAFF	TGTGCCAGCAGTTCACAGGAGGGGTGGACTGAAGCTTTCTTT
many	TRBV20-1	TRBJ2-7	.	CSASLEYEQYF	TGCAGTGCTAGTTTGGAGTACGAGCAGTACTTC
many	TRBV20-1	TRBJ2-7	TRBD1	CSARTGSRYEQYF	TGCAGTGCAAGGACAGGGTCCCGCTACGAGCAGTACTTC
many	TRBV5-5	TRBJ1-1	.	CASSLQPLGNTEAFF	TGTGCCAGCAGCTTGCAACCCCTGGGAAACACTGAAGCTTTCTTT
many	TRBV5-5	TRBJ2-7	TRBD2	CASRDSGGAPYEQYF	TGTGCCAGCAGAGATAGCGGGGGGGCCCCCTACGAGCAGTACTTC
many	TRBV6-6	TRBJ1-2	.	CASSYAGTENF	TGTGCCAGCAGTTACGCAGGGACCGAGAATTTC
.	TRBV14	TRBJ2-1	TRBD2	CASSQDERGLAGYNEQFF	TGTGCCAGCAGCCAAGATGAACGGGGACTAGCGGGGTACAATGAGCAGTTCTTC
many	TRBV5-1	TRBJ2-1	TRBD2	CASSLLMTSGKPNEQFF	TGCGCCAGCAGCTTACTTATGACTAGCGGGAAACCCAATGAGCAGTTCTTC
many	TRBV12-5	TRBJ2-3	TRBD2	CASGSHGLAGKTDTQYF	TGTGCTAGTGGTTCCCACGGGCTAGCGGGGAAAACAGATACGCAGTATTTT
many	TRBV12-5	TRBJ2-3	TRBD2	CASNPLTSGGDTQYF	TGTGCTAGTAATCCTCTGACTAGCGGGGGAGATACGCAGTATTTT
many	TRBV7-9	TRBJ2-7	.	CASSLPAGPSYEQYF	TGTGCCAGCAGCTTACCAGCGGGCCCTTCCTACGAGCAGTACTTC
.	TRBV5-4	TRBJ2-7	.	CASSLQGPEQYF	TGTGCCAGCAGCTTACAGGGACCCGAGCAGTACTTC
many	TRBV15	TRBJ1-6	.	CATSRVMTYNSPLHF	TGTGCCACCAGCAGAGTAATGACTTATAATTCACCCCTCCACTTT
many	TRBV27	TRBJ2-7	TRBD2	CASSTGGGYEQYF	TGTGCCAGCAGTACCGGGGGGGGCTACGAGCAGTACTTC
many	TRBV28	TRBJ1-3	.	CASSPPHSGVVSIYF	TGTGCCAGCAGCCCCCCCCACAGTGGGGTTGTCTCCATATATTTT
.	TRBV16	TRBJ2-1	.	CASSQSKGGAYEQFF	TGTGCCAGCAGCCAAAGCAAGGGGGGGGCCTATGAGCAGTTCTTC
many	TRBV20-1	TRBJ2-7	TRBD2	CSAPRGGSYEQYF	TGCAGTGCCCCCCGCGGGGGCTCCTACGAGCAGTACTTC
many	TRBV7-8	TRBJ2-7	.	CASSPLNTGSYEQYF	TGTGCCAGCAGCCCCCTAAATACAGGGTCCTACGAGCAGTACTTC
many	TRBV5-1	TRBJ2-3	.	CASSLPTMTGPRVTDTQYF	TGCGCCAGCAGCTTGCCCACTATGACAGGCCCTCGGGTCACAGATACGCAGTATTTT
many	TRBV5-1	TRBJ1-1	TRBD1	CASSLGTGYFVTEAFF	TGCGCCAGCAGCTTAGGGACAGGTTATTTTGTTACTGAAGCTTTCTTT
many	TRBV18	TRBJ2-3	.	CASSPGLGPDTQYF	TGTGCCAGCTCACCAGGGCTTGGCCCAGATACGCAGTATTTT
many	TRBV5-1	TRBJ1-1	TRBD1	CASTGTGWNTEAFF	TGCGCCAGCACCGGGACAGGGTGGAACACTGAAGCTTTCTTT
many	TRBV6-1	TRBJ2-3	TRBD2	CASSERGLAGGDTQYF	TGTGCCAGCAGTGAAAGGGGACTAGCGGGAGGAGATACGCAGTATTTT